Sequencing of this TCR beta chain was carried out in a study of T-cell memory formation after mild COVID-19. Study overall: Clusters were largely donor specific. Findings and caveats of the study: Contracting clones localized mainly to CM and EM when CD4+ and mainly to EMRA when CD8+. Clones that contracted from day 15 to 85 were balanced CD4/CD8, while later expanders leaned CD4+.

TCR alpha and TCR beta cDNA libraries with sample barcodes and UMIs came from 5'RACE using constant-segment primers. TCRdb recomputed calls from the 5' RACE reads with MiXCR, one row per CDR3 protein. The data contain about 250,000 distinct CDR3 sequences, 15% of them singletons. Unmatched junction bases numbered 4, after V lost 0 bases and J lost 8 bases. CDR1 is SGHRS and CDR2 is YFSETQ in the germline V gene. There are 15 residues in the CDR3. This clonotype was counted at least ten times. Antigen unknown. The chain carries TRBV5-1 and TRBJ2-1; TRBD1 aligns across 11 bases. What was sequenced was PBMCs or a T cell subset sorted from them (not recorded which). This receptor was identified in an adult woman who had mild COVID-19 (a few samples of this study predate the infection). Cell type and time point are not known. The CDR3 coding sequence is TGCGCCAGCAGCTTGGATGGACAGGGGGCCGATGAGCAGTTCTTC. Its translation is CASSLDGQGADEQFF. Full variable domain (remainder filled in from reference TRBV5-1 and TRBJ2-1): KAGVTQTPRYLIKTRGQQVTLSCSPISGHRSVSWYQQTPGQGLQFLFEYFSETQRNKGNFPGRFSGRQFSNSRSEMNVSTLELGDSALYLCASSLDGQGADEQFFGPGTRLTVL.